A selection of T cell receptor beta chains follows, all from one sample in a study of blood T cell repertoires in COVID-19. TCRdb keeps only in-frame clones here, not all; method: immunoSEQ multiplex PCR. The table lists about 140,000 clones, around 86% of them singletons. The sample taken for sequencing was peripheral blood. These receptor sequences come from a human donor in a cohort sampled during active COVID-19. The CDR3 runs from the conserved cysteine through the conserved F or W. A D gene is named only where the DNA matches it firmly.

TRBJ2-3	TRBV5-4	TRBD1	CASSYGQGTDTQYF	TGTGCCAGCAGTTACGGACAGGGCACAGATACGCAGTATTTT
TRBJ1-5	TRBV5-1	TRBD1	CASSPGQGGSNQPQHF	TGCGCCAGCAGCCCCGGACAGGGTGGAAGCAATCAGCCCCAGCATTTT
TRBJ2-1	TRBV6-1	-	CASSEDWSSYNEQFF	TGTGCCAGCAGTGAAGATTGGAGCTCCTACAATGAGCAGTTCTTC
TRBJ2-3	TRBV10-1	-	CASSDPADSFTDTQYF	TGCGCCAGCAGTGACCCAGCGGACAGTTTCACAGATACGCAGTATTTT
TRBJ2-7	TRBV6-5	TRBD1	CASSRTGGSYEQYF	TGTGCCAGCAGCAGGACAGGGGGATCCTACGAGCAGTACTTC
TRBJ1-2	TRBV9	TRBD1	CASSADRDYGYTF	TGTGCCAGCAGCGCGGACAGGGACTATGGCTACACCTTC
TRBJ1-1	TRBV25-1	-	CASSEGGAGTFF	TGTGCCAGCAGTGAGGGTGGGGCAGGGACTTTCTTT
TRBJ2-2	TRBV2	-	CATGFNTGELFF	TGTGCCACGGGTTTTAACACCGGGGAGCTGTTTTTT
TRBJ2-1	TRBV10-2	-	CASSGGPVLSSYNEQFF	TGCGCCAGCAGTGGGGGGCCCGTCCTAAGCTCCTACAATGAGCAGTTCTTC
TRBJ2-3	TRBV7-2	TRBD2	CASSSLAGGGTDTQYF	TGTGCCAGCAGCTCGCTAGCGGGAGGGGGCACAGATACGCAGTATTTT
TRBJ2-2	TRBV29-1	-	CSALRSVDTGELFF	TGCAGCGCCCTAAGGAGCGTGGACACCGGGGAGCTGTTTTTT
TRBJ2-5	TRBV7-8	TRBD1	CASSSSGTGGIETQYF	TGTGCCAGCAGCTCGTCCGGGACAGGGGGAATAGAGACCCAGTACTTC
TRBJ2-2	TRBV11-2	-	CASRRRGNTGELFF	TGTGCCAGCAGACGAAGGGGGAACACCGGGGAGCTGTTTTTT
TRBJ2-2	TRBV7-9	TRBD2	CASSGTSGGQNTGELFF	TGTGCCAGCAGCGGGACTAGCGGGGGCCAGAACACCGGGGAGCTGTTTTTT
TRBJ2-7	TRBV5-1	-	CASSDPTHRDHNEQYF	TGCGCCAGCAGCGACCCTACTCACAGGGATCACAACGAGCAGTACTTC
TRBJ2-3	TRBV19	TRBD2	CASSTLGLAGGPDTQYF	TGTGCCAGTAGTACCCTCGGACTAGCGGGAGGGCCTGATACGCAGTATTTT
TRBJ2-7	TRBV18	-	CASSNQESYEQYF	TGTGCCAGCTCAAACCAGGAATCCTACGAGCAGTACTTC
TRBJ2-7	TRBV23-1	-	CAVHGPYEQYF	TGCGCCGTACATGGCCCCTACGAGCAGTACTTC
TRBJ2-3	TRBV28	-	CASSSQGPADTQYF	TGTGCCAGCAGTTCCCAGGGGCCCGCAGATACGCAGTATTTT
TRBJ1-2	TRBV19	-	CASSIGTTNYGYTF	TGTGCCAGTAGTATAGGGACAACTAACTATGGCTACACCTTC
TRBJ2-7	TRBV15	TRBD1	CATSRDPGQGAVYEQYF	TGTGCCACCAGCAGAGATCCGGGACAGGGGGCGGTCTACGAGCAGTACTTC
TRBJ2-1	TRBV9	TRBD1	CASSPWGQADNEQFF	TGTGCCAGCAGCCCCTGGGGACAGGCTGACAATGAGCAGTTCTTC
TRBJ2-1	TRBV27	TRBD1	CASRRDRNEQFF	TGTGCCAGCAGGCGGGACAGGAATGAGCAGTTCTTC
TRBJ1-2	TRBV30	-	CAWSQEAGPHGYTF	TGTGCCTGGAGTCAGGAGGCGGGCCCGCATGGCTACACCTTC
TRBJ1-5	TRBV24-1	-	CATSDPFLNTAGNQPQHF	TGTGCCACCAGTGATCCTTTTCTCAACACAGCGGGGAATCAGCCCCAGCATTTT